This T cell receptor (beta chain) stems from a study of Tregs in tolerant kidney transplant recipients. Points on this clone: As yet, its antigen is unknown.

Repertoires were generated with immunoSEQ multiplex PCR, while TCRdb's copy carries only in-frame clones and drops some. The repertoire holds 4,500 to 7,000 clones, with around 87% as singletons. CDR1 SNHLY and CDR2 FYNNEI come from the germline V gene. With 4 bases removed from V and 5 bases from J, the gap between germline ends came to 8 bases. The CDR3 contains 12 residues. Sample: Tregs from blood cultured with allogeneic cells, taken before the transplant. The receptor was derived from a human patient who received a combined kidney and bone marrow transplant. This chain connects TRBV2 to TRBJ1-1; D is ambiguous. CDR3 nucleotides: TGTGCCAGCAGTGTTAGCAAGACTGAAGCTTTCTTT. Its protein product is CASSVSKTEAFF.